This T cell receptor beta chain stems from a study of blood T cell repertoires in COVID-19. Study summary: PBMCs, B-cell-depleted T cells, or T cells provided the cDNA or gDNA that made up the material.

This clone came up a few times. Sequencing was performed with immunoSEQ multiplex PCR; in TCRdb, only in-frame clones are kept and a portion is missing. This repertoire shows approximately 330,000 clones, around 92% found once; its top ten account for roughly a tenth. V was clipped by 7 bases and J by 3 bases; unmatched bases: 3. Per germline, CDR1 MNHEY and CDR2 SVGAGI. The CDR3 runs to 13 residues. Material: PBMCs or T cells enriched from blood (not recorded which). V usage is TRBV6-5 and J usage is TRBJ1-2; 9 positions agree with TRBD1. This TCR was recovered from a woman aged 25 to 39 who had recovered from COVID-19. This CDR3 reads CASITGGHYGYTF. The CDR3, as DNA: TGTGCCAGCATCACAGGGGGCCACTATGGCTACACCTTC.